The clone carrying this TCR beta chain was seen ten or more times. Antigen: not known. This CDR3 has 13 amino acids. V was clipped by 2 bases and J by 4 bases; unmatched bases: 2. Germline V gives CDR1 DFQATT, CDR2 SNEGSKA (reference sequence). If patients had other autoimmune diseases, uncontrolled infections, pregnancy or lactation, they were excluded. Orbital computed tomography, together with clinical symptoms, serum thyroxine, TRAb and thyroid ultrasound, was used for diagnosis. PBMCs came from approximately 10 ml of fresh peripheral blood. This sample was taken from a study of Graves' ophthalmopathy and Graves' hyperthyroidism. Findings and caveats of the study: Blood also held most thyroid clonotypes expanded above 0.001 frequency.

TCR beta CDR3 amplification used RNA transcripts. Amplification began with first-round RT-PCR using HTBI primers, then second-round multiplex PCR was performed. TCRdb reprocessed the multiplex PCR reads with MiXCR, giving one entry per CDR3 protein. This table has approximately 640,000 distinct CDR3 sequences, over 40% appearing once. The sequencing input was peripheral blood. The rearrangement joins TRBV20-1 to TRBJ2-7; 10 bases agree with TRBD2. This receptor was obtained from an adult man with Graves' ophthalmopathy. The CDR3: CSARSTSGYEQYF. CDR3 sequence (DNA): TGCAGTGCTAGATCGACTAGCGGGTACGAGCAGTACTTC.